This T cell receptor beta chain was found in a study of blood T cell repertoires in COVID-19. Study-level information: Samples representing acute and convalescent COVID-19 were sourced from the United States, Italy and Spain. PBMCs, B-cell-depleted T cells, or T cells provided the cDNA or gDNA that made up the material.

In the authors' workflow: Amplification of reference gene primers provided the estimated nucleated cell counts. Sequencing used immunoSEQ multiplex PCR; TCRdb keeps in-frame clones, though not all of them. That table supplies the V and J calls and clone size; D and trimming were determined from the DNA. The sample comprises around 370,000 clones, approximately 89% of which are singletons, and 2.5% to 4% rests with the top ten. The germline V gene has CDR1 ENHRY and CDR2 SYGVKD. This CDR3 comprises 12 residues. The V and J ends lost 4 bases and 7 bases, in that order; junction bases with no gene match: 3.

Source material: peripheral blood. This TCR derives from a woman younger than 30 who had recovered from COVID-19. The J gene is TRBJ1-1, the V gene TRBV10-3, with 7 bases fitting TRBD1. The CDR3 protein is CAISGYRGEAFF. DNA for the CDR3: TGTGCCATCAGTGGTTACAGGGGTGAAGCTTTCTTT.